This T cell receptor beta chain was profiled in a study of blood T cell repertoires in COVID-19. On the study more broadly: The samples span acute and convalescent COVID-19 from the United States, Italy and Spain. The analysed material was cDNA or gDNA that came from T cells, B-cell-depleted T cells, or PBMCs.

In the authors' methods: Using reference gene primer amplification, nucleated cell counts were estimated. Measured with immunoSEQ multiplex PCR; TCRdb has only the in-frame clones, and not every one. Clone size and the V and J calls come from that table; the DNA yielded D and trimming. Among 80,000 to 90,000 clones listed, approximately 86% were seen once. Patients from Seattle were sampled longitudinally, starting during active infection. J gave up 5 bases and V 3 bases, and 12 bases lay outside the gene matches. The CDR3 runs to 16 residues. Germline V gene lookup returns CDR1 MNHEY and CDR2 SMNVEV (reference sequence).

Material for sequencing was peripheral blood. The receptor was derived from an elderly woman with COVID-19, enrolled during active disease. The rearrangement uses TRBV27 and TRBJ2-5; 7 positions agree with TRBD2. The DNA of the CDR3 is TGTGCCAGCAGTTTGAACCCGGGACCCGGGGGGGAGACCCAGTACTTC. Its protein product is CASSLNPGPGGETQYF.